This T cell receptor beta chain comes out of a study of shared clonotypes between healthy human individuals. As for the study in general: Donors, aged 18 to 49, were a couple of women and three men. Each donor contributed plates that comprised three CD4 naive, three CD4 memory, two CD8 naive and one CD8 memory.

The CDR3 has 10 amino acids. Per the germline V gene, CDR1 is SEHNR and CDR2 is FQNEAQ (reference sequence). V was pared by 5 bases and J by 3 bases, with 2 bases between. The naive CD8 population came from CD45RO-negative cells selected for CCR7, without terminally differentiated effector memory CD45RA+ cells. Healthy HIV-negative adults with no recent acute infections or vaccinations were recruited as donors. This clone was picked up a small number of times. Genomic DNA of each subset was evenly split across several immunoSEQ plates. Profiling relied on immunoSEQ multiplex PCR, and the TCRdb table lists in-frame clones only, not all of them. The sample carries around 550,000 clones, approximately 95% recorded once.

The chain combines TRBV7-9 with TRBJ2-7; D unresolved. The sequenced sample consisted of naive CD8+ T cells sorted from blood. The source of this sequence is a woman in her twenties or thirties in good health. In DNA, the CDR3 is TGTGCCAGCAGCCGCTACGAGCAGTACTTC. It yields the protein CASSRYEQYF. Drawing the rest from reference TRBV7-9 and TRBJ2-7, the complete variable domain is DTGVSQNPRHKITKRGQNVTFRCDPISEHNRLYWYRQTLGQGPEFLTYFQNEAQLEKSRLLSDRFSAERPKGSFSTLEIQRTEQGDSAMYLCASSRYEQYFGPGTRLTVT.